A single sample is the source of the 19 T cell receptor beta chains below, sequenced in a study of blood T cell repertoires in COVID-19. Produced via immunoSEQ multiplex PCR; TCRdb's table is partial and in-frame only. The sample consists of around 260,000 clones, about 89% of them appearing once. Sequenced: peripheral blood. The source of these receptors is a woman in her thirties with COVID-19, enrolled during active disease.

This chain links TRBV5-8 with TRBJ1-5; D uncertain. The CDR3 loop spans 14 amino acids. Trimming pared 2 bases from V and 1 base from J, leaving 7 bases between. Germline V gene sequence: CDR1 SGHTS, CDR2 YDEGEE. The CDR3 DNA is TGTGCCAGCAGCTTTTTAGTCAGCAATCAGCCCCAGCATTTT. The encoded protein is CASSFLVSNQPQHF.

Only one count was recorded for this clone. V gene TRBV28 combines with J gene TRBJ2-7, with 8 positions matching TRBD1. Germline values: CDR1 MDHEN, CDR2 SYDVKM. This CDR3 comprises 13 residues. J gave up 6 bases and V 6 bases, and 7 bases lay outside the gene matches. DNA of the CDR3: TGTGCCAGCAGAGTAACGACAGGGGCCGAGCAGTACTTC. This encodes CASRVTTGAEQYF.

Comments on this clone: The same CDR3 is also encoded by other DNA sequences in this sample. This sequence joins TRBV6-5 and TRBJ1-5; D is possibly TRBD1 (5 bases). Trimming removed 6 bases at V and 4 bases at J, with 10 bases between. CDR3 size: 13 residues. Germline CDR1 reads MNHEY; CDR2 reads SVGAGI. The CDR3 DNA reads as TGTGCCAGCAGGGGGGAGGGAAATCAGCCCCAGCATTTT. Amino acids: CASRGEGNQPQHF.

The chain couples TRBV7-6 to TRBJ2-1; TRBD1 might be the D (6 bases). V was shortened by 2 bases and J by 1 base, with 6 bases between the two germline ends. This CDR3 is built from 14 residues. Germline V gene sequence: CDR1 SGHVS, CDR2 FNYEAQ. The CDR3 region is CASSLQGSYNEQFF. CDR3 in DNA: TGTGCCAGCAGCTTACAGGGGTCCTACAATGAGCAGTTCTTC.

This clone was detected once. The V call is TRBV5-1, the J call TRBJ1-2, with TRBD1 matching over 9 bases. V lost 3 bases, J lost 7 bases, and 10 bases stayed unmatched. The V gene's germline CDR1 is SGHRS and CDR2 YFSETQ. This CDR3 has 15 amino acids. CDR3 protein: CASSWGDRERSGYTF. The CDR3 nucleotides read TGCGCCAGCAGCTGGGGGGACAGGGAGAGGTCTGGCTACACCTTC.

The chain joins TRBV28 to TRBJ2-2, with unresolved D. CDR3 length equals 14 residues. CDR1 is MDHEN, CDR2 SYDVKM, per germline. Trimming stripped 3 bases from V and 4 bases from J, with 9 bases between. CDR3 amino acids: CASSLSRVTGELFF. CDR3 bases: TGTGCCAGCAGTTTGTCTCGGGTCACCGGGGAGCTGTTTTTT.

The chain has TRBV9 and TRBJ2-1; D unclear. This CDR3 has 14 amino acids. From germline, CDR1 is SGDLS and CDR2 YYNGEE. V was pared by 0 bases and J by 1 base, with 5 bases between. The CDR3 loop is CASSVAQSYNEQFF. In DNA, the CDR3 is TGTGCCAGCAGCGTAGCACAGTCCTACAATGAGCAGTTCTTC.

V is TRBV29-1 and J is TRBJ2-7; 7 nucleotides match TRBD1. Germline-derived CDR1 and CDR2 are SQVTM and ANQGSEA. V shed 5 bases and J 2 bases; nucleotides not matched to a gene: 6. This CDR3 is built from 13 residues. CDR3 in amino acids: CSVSRGQPYEQYF. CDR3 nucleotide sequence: TGCAGCGTTTCAAGGGGACAGCCCTACGAGCAGTACTTC.

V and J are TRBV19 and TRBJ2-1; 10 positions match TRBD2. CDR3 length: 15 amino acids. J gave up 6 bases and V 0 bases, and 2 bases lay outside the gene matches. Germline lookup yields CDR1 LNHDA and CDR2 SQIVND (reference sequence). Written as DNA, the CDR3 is TGTGCCAGTAGTATAGATCGGACTAGCGGCAATGAGCAGTTCTTC. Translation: CASSIDRTSGNEQFF.

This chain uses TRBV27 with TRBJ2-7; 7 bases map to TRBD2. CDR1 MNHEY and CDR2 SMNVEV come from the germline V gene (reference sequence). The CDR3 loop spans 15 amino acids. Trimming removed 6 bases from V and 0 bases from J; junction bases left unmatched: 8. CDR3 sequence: CASSLLAEISYEQYF. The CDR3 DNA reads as TGTGCCAGCAGCCTCCTAGCGGAAATCTCCTACGAGCAGTACTTC.

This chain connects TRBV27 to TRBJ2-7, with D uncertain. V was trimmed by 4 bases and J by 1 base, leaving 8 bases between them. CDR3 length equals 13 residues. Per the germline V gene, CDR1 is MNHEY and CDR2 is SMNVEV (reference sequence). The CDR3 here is CASSYDSSYEQYF. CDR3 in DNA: TGTGCCAGCAGTTATGATAGTTCCTACGAGCAGTACTTC.

In DNA form, the CDR3 reads TGCAGCGTCCTACCCCAAGCGAACACCGGGGAGCTGTTTTTT. Translating it yields CSVLPQANTGELFF. The chain uses TRBV29-1 and TRBJ2-2; D is ambiguous. Germline assignment: CDR1 SQVTM and CDR2 ANQGSEA. This CDR3 spans 14 amino acids. V lost 6 bases and J lost 0, with 11 bases in between.

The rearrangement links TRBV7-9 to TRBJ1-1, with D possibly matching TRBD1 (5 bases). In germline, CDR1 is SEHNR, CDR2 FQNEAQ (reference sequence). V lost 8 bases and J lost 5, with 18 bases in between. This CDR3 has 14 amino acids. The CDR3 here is CASRPLMGGTEAFF. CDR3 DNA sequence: TGTGCCAGCCGTCCTTTAATGGGGGGAACTGAAGCTTTCTTT.

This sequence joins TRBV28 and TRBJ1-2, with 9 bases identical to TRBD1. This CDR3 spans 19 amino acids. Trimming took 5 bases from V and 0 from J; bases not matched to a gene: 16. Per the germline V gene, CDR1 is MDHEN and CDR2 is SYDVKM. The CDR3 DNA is TGTGCCAGCAGTCCTTCCGGGACAGGGAAAAAAGGGGCTAACTATGGCTACACCTTC. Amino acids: CASSPSGTGKKGANYGYTF.

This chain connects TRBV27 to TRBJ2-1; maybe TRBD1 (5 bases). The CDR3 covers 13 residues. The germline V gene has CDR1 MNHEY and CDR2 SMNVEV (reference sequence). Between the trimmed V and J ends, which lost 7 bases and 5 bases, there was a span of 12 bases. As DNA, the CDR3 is TGTGCCAGCAAACCCGACAGCGACAATGAGCAGTTCTTC. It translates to CASKPDSDNEQFF.

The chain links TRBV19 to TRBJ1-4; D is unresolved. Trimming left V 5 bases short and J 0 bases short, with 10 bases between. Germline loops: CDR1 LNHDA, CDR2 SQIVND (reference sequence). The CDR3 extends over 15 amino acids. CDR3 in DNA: TGTGCCAGTAGTCCAACAGCGGCAACTAATGAAAAACTGTTTTTT. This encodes CASSPTAATNEKLFF.

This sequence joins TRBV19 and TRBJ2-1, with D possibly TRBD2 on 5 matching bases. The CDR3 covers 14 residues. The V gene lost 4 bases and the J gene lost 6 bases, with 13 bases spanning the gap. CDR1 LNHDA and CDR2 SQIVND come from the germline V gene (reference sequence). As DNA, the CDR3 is TGTGCCAGTAGTACCCAACTCGAGGGCAATGAGCAGTTCTTC. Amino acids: CASSTQLEGNEQFF.

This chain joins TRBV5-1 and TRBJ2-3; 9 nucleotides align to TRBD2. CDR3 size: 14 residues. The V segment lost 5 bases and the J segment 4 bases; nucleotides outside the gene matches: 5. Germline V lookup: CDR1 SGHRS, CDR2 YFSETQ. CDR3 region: CASSGGRAADTQYF. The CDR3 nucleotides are TGCGCCAGCAGTGGCGGGAGGGCGGCAGATACGCAGTATTTT.

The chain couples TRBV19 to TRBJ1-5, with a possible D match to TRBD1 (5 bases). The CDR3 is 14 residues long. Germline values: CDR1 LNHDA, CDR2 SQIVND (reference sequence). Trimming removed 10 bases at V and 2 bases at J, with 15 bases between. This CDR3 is CATSRGEGNQPQHF. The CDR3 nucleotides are TGTGCCACCTCTCGGGGGGAAGGCAATCAGCCCCAGCATTTT.